These 20 T cell receptor beta chains share one sample of origin, sequenced in a study of T-cell memory formation after mild COVID-19. TCRdb re-called the 5' RACE reads through MiXCR, storing one row per CDR3 protein. The sample carries 250,000 to 300,000 distinct CDR3 sequences, under 20% recorded once. Sequencing was performed on PBMCs or a T cell subset sorted from them (not recorded which). The receptors originated from a man younger than 35 who had mild COVID-19 (a few samples of this study predate the infection). Cell type and time point are not known.

The chain uses TRBV12-3 or TRBV12-4 and TRBJ1-1; D is uncertain. V lost 6 bases to trimming and J lost 7 bases, with 12 bases between them. The CDR3 runs to 12 residues. The CDR3: CASSSEFLEAFF. The CDR3 DNA reads TGTGCCAGCAGCTCAGAGTTCCTTGAAGCTTTCTTT.

The chain carries TRBV7-2 and TRBJ1-4; D is undetermined. The ends were cut back, 3 bases at V and 8 bases at J, with 10 bases in the middle. The CDR3 is 13 residues long. The V gene's germline CDR1 is SGHTA and CDR2 FQGNSA. The CDR3 loop reads CASSFRTQEKLFF. The CDR3 DNA sequence: TGTGCCAGCAGCTTCAGGACGCAGGAAAAACTGTTTTTT.

The rearrangement links TRBV24-1 to TRBJ2-5, with D perhaps TRBD1 or TRBD2 (5 bases each). The CDR3 loop spans 20 amino acids. Deletions cut 4 bases from V and 0 bases from J, with 26 bases between. Germline V gene sequence: CDR1 KGHDR, CDR2 SFDVKD. The CDR3 sequence: CATSDRNMDARGENQETQYF. The CDR3 region has the DNA TGTGCCACCAGTGACAGGAATATGGACGCCCGAGGGGAGAACCAAGAGACCCAGTACTTC.

This clonotype occurred once. The rearrangement links TRBV20-1 to TRBJ2-3, with 8 bases that match TRBD2. This CDR3 has 15 residues. Germline CDR1 DFQATT, CDR2 SNEGSKA (reference sequence). Trimming at V came to 5 bases and at J to 7 bases, leaving 14 bases not matched to a gene. The CDR3 spells CSAPGTSGPVNTQYF. The CDR3 DNA is TGCAGTGCTCCCGGAACTAGCGGCCCCGTAAATACGCAGTATTTT.

The V and J genes are TRBV12-3 or TRBV12-4 and TRBJ1-5, with TRBD1 identical over 7 bases. Trimming cost V 5 bases and J 3 bases; bases outside gene matches: 4. CDR3 length: 14 amino acids. CDR3 in amino acids: CASSRDSANQPQHF. CDR3 coding DNA: TGTGCCAGCAGTAGGGACAGCGCCAATCAGCCCCAGCATTTT.

The chain links TRBV20-1 to TRBJ1-1, with D possibly TRBD1 on 6 matching bases. This CDR3 has 16 residues. Germline CDR1 and CDR2: DFQATT and SNEGSKA (reference sequence). V was shortened by 6 bases and J by 0 bases, with 20 bases between the two germline ends. Written as DNA, the CDR3 is TGCAGTGCACCCCGGGGGAGGGGGATACTGAACACTGAAGCTTTCTTT. Translated: CSAPRGRGILNTEAFF.

This clonotype occurred many times. The rearrangement uses TRBV6-2 or TRBV6-3 and TRBJ2-1; D not certain. Germline CDR1 and CDR2: MNHEY and SVGEGT. CDR3 length: 11 residues. Deletions cut 2 bases from V and 6 bases from J, with 2 bases between. The CDR3 is CASSYTNEQFF. The CDR3, as DNA: TGTGCCAGCAGTTACACCAATGAGCAGTTCTTC.

This clonotype was recorded many times. V usage is TRBV4-1 and J usage is TRBJ2-1; possibly TRBD2 for D (6 bases). The length of the CDR3 is 16 residues. Trimming took 4 bases from V and 8 from J, leaving 21 bases between them. Germline values: CDR1 MGHRA, CDR2 YSYEKL. The CDR3 reads CASSRGLVGGDDEQFF. The DNA for the CDR3 is TGCGCCAGCAGCCGGGGATTGGTAGGAGGGGACGATGAGCAGTTCTTC.

The gene calls are TRBV10-3 and TRBJ1-4; 11 nucleotides match TRBD1. The CDR3 covers 18 residues. Germline lookup yields CDR1 ENHRY and CDR2 SYGVKD. V lost 6 bases to trimming and J lost 2 bases; unmatched junction nucleotides: 11. CDR3 protein: CAISARTGGAGTNEKLFF. CDR3 bases: TGTGCCATCAGCGCAAGGACAGGGGGCGCCGGCACTAATGAAAAACTGTTTTTT.

The V and J genes are TRBV11-1 and TRBJ2-1; a possible D gene is TRBD2 (7 bases). The CDR3 length is 14 residues. Germline V gene data show CDR1 as SGHAT and CDR2 as FQDESV (reference sequence). Trimming stripped 1 base from V and 8 bases from J, with 12 bases between. This CDR3 is CASSLGRGGDEQFF. In DNA form, the CDR3 reads TGTGCCAGCAGCTTAGGGAGGGGGGGCGATGAGCAGTTCTTC.

This clonotype was detected a few times. The rearrangement links TRBV7-3 to TRBJ2-5; D is unclear. Germline lookup yields CDR1 SGHTA and CDR2 FQGTGA. The CDR3 runs 12 residues. Trimming removed 2 bases from V and 0 bases from J, with 1 base in between. CDR3 sequence: CASSLHQETQYF. The CDR3 DNA is TGTGCCAGCAGCTTACACCAAGAGACCCAGTACTTC.

The chain uses TRBV7-2 and TRBJ2-3; no firm D call. The CDR3 length is 15 residues. Per germline, CDR1 SGHTA and CDR2 FQGNSA. V was trimmed by 1 base and J by 4 bases, leaving 12 bases between them. CDR3 coding DNA: TGTGCCAGCAGCTTAGTTGGCACACGATCAGATACGCAGTATTTT. This sequence encodes CASSLVGTRSDTQYF.

The chain recombines TRBV6-5 with TRBJ2-7; D ambiguous. V was trimmed by 5 bases and J by 6 bases, leaving 14 bases between them. This CDR3 is 13 amino acids long. Germline V CDR1 and CDR2: MNHEY, SVGAGI. The CDR3 region has the DNA TGTGCCAGCAGTCCGCGGATTGAAGCCGAGCAGTACGTC. This codes for CASSPRIEAEQYV.

In this sample, this clonotype turned up many times. The chain is built from TRBV6-2 or TRBV6-3 and TRBJ2-1; D not certain. V gave up 6 bases and J gave up 2 bases, with 11 bases separating them. CDR3 length: 14 residues. Per the germline V gene, CDR1 is MNHEY and CDR2 is SVGEGT. CDR3 coding DNA: TGTGCCAGCAGCCAAGACTCCCCCTACAATGAGCAGTTCTTC. It yields the protein CASSQDSPYNEQFF.

The chain joins TRBV4-3 to TRBJ1-2; a weak D match, TRBD1 (5 bases). CDR3 size: 18 residues. Trimming cost V 0 bases and J 1 base, with 18 bases left between them. Germline V gene data show CDR1 as LGHNA and CDR2 as YSLEER. CDR3 in amino acids: CASSQDLVGAIRNYGYTF. CDR3 DNA sequence: TGCGCCAGCAGCCAAGATTTGGTAGGGGCGATCCGTAACTATGGCTACACCTTC.

The chain carries TRBV7-9 and TRBJ2-7; 8 nucleotides agree with TRBD1. The CDR3 spans 15 residues. Germline loops: CDR1 SEHNR, CDR2 FQNEAQ (reference sequence). The V and J ends lost 5 bases and 5 bases, in that order; junction bases with no gene match: 11. The CDR3 DNA follows: TGTGCCAGCAGCACCCGCTCGGACAGGGCGGACGAGCAGTACTTC. It is translated as CASSTRSDRADEQYF.

The table lists this clonotype with many counts. This chain joins TRBV11-2 and TRBJ1-5; the match to TRBD1 covers 7 bases. The CDR3 has 15 amino acids. From germline, CDR1 is SGHAT and CDR2 FQNNGV. Germline trimming cut 0 bases from V and 7 bases from J; bases unmatched to any gene: 6. CDR3 loop: CASSLDRTGYQPQHF. The CDR3 nucleotides read TGTGCCAGCAGCTTAGATCGGACAGGCTACCAGCCCCAGCATTTT.

Ten or more counts support this clonotype. This chain links TRBV2 with TRBJ2-2, with a tentative D call TRBD1 (5 bases). V was trimmed by 3 bases and J by 7 bases, leaving 21 bases between them. CDR1 and CDR2 (germline): SNHLY, FYNNEI. This CDR3 has 17 residues. In DNA, the CDR3 is TGTGCCAGCAGTGAGATGACAGCCTCGGTAGGAAACGGGGAGCTGTTTTTT. Its protein product is CASSEMTASVGNGELFF.

The chain links TRBV12-3 or TRBV12-4 to TRBJ2-5; the D is unclear. The CDR3 has 12 residues. V lost 3 bases, J lost 5 bases, and 7 bases lay in between. The CDR3 reads CASSFHGETQYF. Written as DNA, the CDR3 is TGTGCCAGCAGTTTTCATGGGGAGACCCAGTACTTC.

This clonotype was counted at least ten times. The J gene is TRBJ1-1, the V gene TRBV7-2, with a tentative D call TRBD1 (5 bases). This CDR3 is built from 16 residues. From germline, CDR1 is SGHTA and CDR2 FQGNSA. V gave up 4 bases and J gave up 4 bases, with 19 bases separating them. The CDR3 bases are TGTGCCAGCAGCTATGACGGACGGGGGAGCGGCACTGAAGCTTTCTTT. Amino acid sequence: CASSYDGRGSGTEAFF.